What follows are 17 T cell receptor beta chains derived from one specimen sequenced in a study of STAT3 mutations in large granular lymphocyte leukemia. Findings of the study overall: Every T-LGLL patient had at least one immunodominant TCRbeta clonotype.

No antigens are known for them. Assay: immunoSEQ multiplex PCR; the TCRdb copy retains only in-frame clones and omits some. Among roughly 40,000 clones, 70% to 90% were seen once, and the ten largest hold 0.4% to 0.5%. Sequenced: PBMCs. All receptors come from a human donor with T large granular lymphocyte leukemia. Some clones in this sample may be carry-over from other donors' samples.

The chain carries TRBV28 and TRBJ2-5; 7 nucleotides line up with TRBD2. CDR1 and CDR2 from the germline V gene are MDHEN and SYDVKM. Germline trimming cut 6 bases from V and 3 bases from J; bases unmatched to any gene: 10. This CDR3 has 15 amino acids. CDR3 coding DNA: TGTGCCAGCAGGGGTGCTCCGGGGGGAGAAGAGACCCAGTACTTC. Residues: CASRGAPGGEETQYF.

The CDR3 is CASSGSSTDTQYF. The CDR3 DNA follows: TGTGCCAGCAGCGGCAGCAGCACAGATACGCAGTATTTT. V and J are TRBV6-4 and TRBJ2-3, with D uncertain. This CDR3 region has 13 residues. Germline CDR1 reads MRHNA; CDR2 reads SNTAGT. The V and J ends lost 6 bases and 0 bases respectively, with 7 bases between them.

The rearrangement joins TRBV5-4 to TRBJ1-2, with 12 bases that match TRBD1. The CDR3 loop spans 16 amino acids. The junction had 8 bases not matched to a gene; V was cut back by 4 bases and J by 4 bases. Germline assignment: CDR1 SGHNT and CDR2 YYREEE (reference sequence). DNA of the CDR3: TGTGCCAGCAGCGGCCGGGACAGGGGGCGAGGCTATGGCTACACCTTC. Translating gives CASSGRDRGRGYGYTF. The full variable domain, completed using reference TRBV5-4 and TRBJ1-2, is ETGVTQSPTHLIKTRGQQVTLRCSSQSGHNTVSWYQQALGQGPQFIFQYYREEENGRGNFPPRFSGLQFPNYSSELNVNALELDDSALYLCASSGRDRGRGYGYTFGSGTRLTVV.

The chain links TRBV19 to TRBJ1-1; 7 bases line up with TRBD1. The CDR3 is made up of 11 amino acids. Germline V gene data show CDR1 as LNHDA and CDR2 as SQIVND (reference sequence). V shed 6 bases, J shed 10 bases, and the junction held 5 bases outside the gene matches. CDR3 DNA sequence: TGTGCCAGTAGCACAGGGGAAGGAGCTTTCTTT. It yields the protein CASSTGEGAFF.

The chain combines TRBV12-2 with TRBJ1-5; the table assigns TRBD1, which was not confirmed against the DNA. TRBV12-2 is given as a pseudogene. This CDR3 is built from 16 residues. CDR3 amino acids: CASRIRKGQSNQPQHF. DNA for the CDR3: TGTGCAAGTCGCATCAGGAAGGGACAGAGCAATCAGCCCCAGCATTTT.

The chain carries TRBV7-9 and TRBJ2-1; D gene ambiguous. CDR3 length equals 13 residues. Deletions cut 5 bases from V and 0 bases from J, with 5 bases between. Germline CDR1 SEHNR, CDR2 FQNEAQ (reference sequence). The CDR3 reads CASSLGSYNEQFF. In nucleotides, the CDR3 is TGTGCCAGCAGCCTCGGCTCCTACAATGAGCAGTTCTTC.

V is TRBV5-1 and J is TRBJ2-7; a possible D gene is TRBD2 (5 bases). This CDR3 region has 15 residues. Germline V CDR1 and CDR2: SGHRS, YFSETQ. The V and J ends lost 4 bases and 2 bases respectively, with 16 bases between them. The CDR3 spells CASSRLEDGTYEQYF. CDR3 DNA sequence: TGCGCCAGCAGCAGACTTGAGGACGGGACCTACGAGCAGTACTTC.

The chain couples TRBV27 to TRBJ1-2; 9 bases line up with TRBD1. Germline loops: CDR1 MNHEY, CDR2 SMNVEV (reference sequence). There are 15 residues in the CDR3. J lost 8 bases, V lost 4 bases, and 11 bases had no gene match. The CDR3 protein is CASSYRGLITEGYTF. CDR3 in DNA: TGTGCCAGCAGTTACAGGGGGCTAATAACGGAAGGCTACACCTTC.

This rearrangement joins TRBV28 to TRBJ2-7; D not resolved. This CDR3 is built from 12 residues. Germline V gene lookup returns CDR1 MDHEN and CDR2 SYDVKM. Between the trimmed V and J ends, which lost 6 bases and 3 bases, there was a span of 9 bases. CDR3 sequence reads: CASSPDHYEQYV. The CDR3 coding sequence is TGTGCCAGCAGCCCGGACCACTACGAGCAGTACGTC.

V usage is TRBV5-1 and J usage is TRBJ1-2, with D possibly matching TRBD1 (5 bases). CDR1 and CDR2 from the germline V gene are SGHRS and YFSETQ. The CDR3 loop spans 16 amino acids. V was trimmed by 0 bases and J by 6 bases, leaving 18 bases between them. Here the CDR3 reads CASSLVRGREANGYTF. The CDR3 DNA sequence: TGCGCCAGCAGCTTGGTGCGGGGCAGGGAGGCGAATGGCTACACCTTC.

The rearrangement uses TRBV4-1 and TRBJ2-7, with D uncertain. This CDR3 spans 13 amino acids. Trimming took off 4 bases at V and 2 bases at J, with 9 bases between the two ends. Germline CDR1 and CDR2: MGHRA and YSYEKL. CDR3 DNA sequence: TGCGCCAGCAGCCCCCCCGCGGCCTACGAGCAGTACTTC. Residues: CASSPPAAYEQYF.

There are a few counts of this clone. The rearrangement links TRBV6-5 to TRBJ2-7, with 7 positions matching TRBD1. CDR3 length: 14 residues. Germline CDR1 reads MNHEY; CDR2 reads SVGAGI. V gave up 0 bases and J gave up 4 bases; unmatched junction bases: 3. The DNA of the CDR3 is TGTGCCAGCAGTTACTCGAGGGACAGATACGAGCAGTACTTC. Its protein product is CASSYSRDRYEQYF.

This clone came up a few times. V gene TRBV18 combines with J gene TRBJ2-7; D gene unclear. This CDR3 is built from 14 residues. The germline CDR1 and CDR2 sequences are KGHSH and LQKENI. V was cut by 3 bases and J by 1 base, with 10 bases left in between. CDR3 nucleotides: TGTGCCAGCTCACCCGGAACAGCTTCCTACGAGCAGTACTTC. Amino acid sequence: CASSPGTASYEQYF. The complete variable domain, with remaining parts taken from reference TRBV18 and TRBJ2-7, reads NAGVMQNPRHLVRRRGQEARLRCSPMKGHSHVYWYRQLPEEGLKFMVYLQKENIIDESGMPKERFSAEFPKEGPSILRIQQVVRGDSAAYFCASSPGTASYEQYFGPGTRLTVT.

The chain carries TRBV4-1 and TRBJ2-1; 8 nucleotides match TRBD1. The CDR3 consists of 15 residues. The junction had 3 bases not matched to a gene; V was cut back by 1 base and J by 4 bases. Germline-derived CDR1 and CDR2 are MGHRA and YSYEKL. The CDR3 DNA reads as TGCGCCAGCAGCCAAGGACAGGGGATATACAATGAGCAGTTCTTC. Amino acid sequence: CASSQGQGIYNEQFF.

CDR3 coding DNA: TGTGCCAGCAGCCAAGGTGGGCCCTACAATGAGCAGTTCTTC. The encoded protein is CASSQGGPYNEQFF. The chain couples TRBV14 to TRBJ2-1; D not resolved. This CDR3 has 14 residues. V was cut by 1 base and J by 2 bases, with 6 bases left in between. The germline V gene has CDR1 SGHDN and CDR2 FVKESK. The full variable domain, rest sourced from reference TRBV14 and TRBJ2-1, is EAGVTQFPSHSVIEKGQTVTLRCDPISGHDNLYWYRRVMGKEIKFLLHFVKESKQDESGMPNNRFLAERTGGTYSTLKVQPAELEDSGVYFCASSQGGPYNEQFFGPGTRLTVL.

This CDR3 is CASSLTLGQGDGYTF. The CDR3 region has the DNA TGTGCCAGCAGCTTAACCCTCGGACAGGGGGACGGCTACACCTTC. The chain joins TRBV13 to TRBJ1-2; 10 nucleotides match TRBD1. V was clipped by 2 bases and J by 8 bases; unmatched bases: 8. CDR3 length: 15 amino acids. Germline assignment: CDR1 PRHDT and CDR2 FYEKMQ (reference sequence).

The chain links TRBV7-9 to TRBJ2-2, with D perhaps matching TRBD1 (5 bases). V lost 5 bases, J lost 6 bases, and 19 bases lay in between. CDR3 size: 16 residues. From germline, CDR1 is SEHNR and CDR2 FQNEAQ (reference sequence). The CDR3: CASSGSGRVLAGELFF. Here the CDR3 DNA reads TGTGCCAGCAGCGGATCGGGCAGGGTTCTCGCCGGGGAGCTGTTTTTT. The whole variable domain, filled in from reference TRBV7-9 and TRBJ2-2, reads DTGVSQNPRHKITKRGQNVTFRCDPISEHNRLYWYRQTLGQGPEFLTYFQNEAQLEKSRLLSDRFSAERPKGSFSTLEIQRTEQGDSAMYLCASSGSGRVLAGELFFGEGSRLTVL.